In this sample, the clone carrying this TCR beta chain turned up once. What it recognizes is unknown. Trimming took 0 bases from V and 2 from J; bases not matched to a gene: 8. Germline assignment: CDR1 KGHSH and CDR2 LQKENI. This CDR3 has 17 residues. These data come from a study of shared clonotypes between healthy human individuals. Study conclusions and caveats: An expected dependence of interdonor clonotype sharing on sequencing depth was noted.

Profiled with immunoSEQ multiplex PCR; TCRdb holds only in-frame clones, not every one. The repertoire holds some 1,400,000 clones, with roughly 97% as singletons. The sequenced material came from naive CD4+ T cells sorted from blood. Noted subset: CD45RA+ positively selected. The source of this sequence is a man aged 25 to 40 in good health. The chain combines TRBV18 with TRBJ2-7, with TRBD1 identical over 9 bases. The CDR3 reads CASSPPNSGQGTYEQYF. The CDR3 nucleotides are TGTGCCAGCTCACCACCGAATTCGGGACAGGGAACCTACGAGCAGTACTTC. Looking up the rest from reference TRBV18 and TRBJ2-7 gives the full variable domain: NAGVMQNPRHLVRRRGQEARLRCSPMKGHSHVYWYRQLPEEGLKFMVYLQKENIIDESGMPKERFSAEFPKEGPSILRIQQVVRGDSAAYFCASSPPNSGQGTYEQYFGPGTRLTVT.